This TCR beta chain is from a study of tumor-infiltrating lymphocytes in oesophageal squamous cell carcinoma. One entry per CDR3 protein, called by TCRdb with MiXCR from the PCR reads. The profile shows about 24,000 distinct CDR3 sequences, more than 30% of them singletons. Germline V lookup: CDR1 KGHSH, CDR2 LQKENI. V was cut by 3 bases and J by 2 bases, with 11 bases left in between. This CDR3 spans 14 amino acids. This TCR came from a male donor with esophageal squamous cell carcinoma. The sequencing sample was made of esophageal tumor tissue. This chain links TRBV18 with TRBJ2-7; a weak D match, TRBD1 (5 bases). CDR3 in DNA: TGTGCCAGCTCACCCTTAGACAGAGCCTACGAGCAGTACTTC. Amino acid sequence: CASSPLDRAYEQYF. The complete variable domain, with remaining parts taken from reference TRBV18 and TRBJ2-7, reads NAGVMQNPRHLVRRRGQEARLRCSPMKGHSHVYWYRQLPEEGLKFMVYLQKENIIDESGMPKERFSAEFPKEGPSILRIQQVVRGDSAAYFCASSPLDRAYEQYFGPGTRLTVT.